These T cell receptor beta chains were read from a single sample in a study of CD8+CD57+ T cells in acquired aplastic anemia. Each CDR3 protein is one row after TCRdb ran MiXCR on the reads. Among 210,000 or so distinct CDR3 sequences, about half were seen once, and the ten largest hold about 20%. Sequenced sample: sorted CD4+, CD8+, or CD8+CD57+ T cells (not recorded which) from PBMCs. The receptor set was obtained from a human donor with aplastic anemia. Both conserved end residues are part of each CDR3. The D gene is left open where the match is weak. Size is omitted from some rows. Given values are once, few, many or a class for expanded clones.

v_call: TRBV10-1; clone_size: NA; d_call: NA; j_call: TRBJ2-6; cdr3_nt: TGCGCCGGCAGTGAGTCCCTCCTGACAGAGCCTGGGGCCAACGTCCCGACTTTC; cdr3_aa: CAGSESLLTEPGANVPTF
v_call: TRBV7-6; clone_size: NA; d_call: TRBD2; j_call: TRBJ2-5; cdr3_nt: TGTGCCAGCAGCTTAGCCGCGGGGGAACCCTACAAGCAGTACTTC; cdr3_aa: CASSLAAGEPYKQYF
v_call: TRBV15; clone_size: once; d_call: NA; j_call: TRBJ1-4; cdr3_nt: TGTGCCACCAGCAGCTTGGAGGCAGGCGAAAATGAAAAACTGTTTTTT; cdr3_aa: CATSSLEAGENEKLFF
v_call: TRBV5-1; clone_size: many; d_call: TRBD2; j_call: TRBJ2-6; cdr3_nt: TGCGCCAGCAGCTTGCGGGGGGGAATTGTTGGGGCCAACGTCCTGACTTTC; cdr3_aa: CASSLRGGIVGANVLTF
v_call: TRBV2; clone_size: NA; d_call: NA; j_call: TRBJ1-5; cdr3_nt: TGTGCCAGCAGTGAAGGAGGCAGAAGCAACAATCAGCCCCAGCATTTT; cdr3_aa: CASSEGGRSNNQPQHF
v_call: TRBV2; clone_size: many; d_call: NA; j_call: TRBJ2-1; cdr3_nt: TGTGCCAGCAGTCCCTCGATGAGAGAGATAGTGAATGAGCAGTTCTTC; cdr3_aa: CASSPSMREIVNEQFF
v_call: TRBV19; clone_size: many; d_call: TRBD1; j_call: TRBJ2-1; cdr3_nt: TGTGCCAGTAGTAGGGACAGGGATCCCTACAATGAGCAGTTCTTC; cdr3_aa: CASSRDRDPYNEQFF
v_call: TRBV7-4; clone_size: NA; d_call: NA; j_call: TRBJ2-7; cdr3_nt: TGTGCCAGCAGCTTAGTTGAGGCGATTTACGAGCAGTACTTC; cdr3_aa: CASSLVEAIYEQYF
v_call: TRBV20-1; clone_size: many; d_call: NA; j_call: TRBJ1-4; cdr3_nt: TGCAGTGCTAGGAGGTTAATAGATGAAAAACTGTTTTTT; cdr3_aa: CSARRLIDEKLFF
v_call: TRBV29-1; clone_size: NA; d_call: TRBD1; j_call: TRBJ2-3; cdr3_nt: TGCAGCGTTGGGGACAGGACAGATACGCAGTATTTT; cdr3_aa: CSVGDRTDTQYF
v_call: TRBV25-1; clone_size: many; d_call: NA; j_call: TRBJ2-7; cdr3_nt: TGTGCCAGCAGTGATACTTCGGACCGGGAGCAGTACTTC; cdr3_aa: CASSDTSDREQYF
v_call: TRBV11-2; clone_size: many; d_call: NA; j_call: TRBJ2-1; cdr3_nt: TGTGCCAGCAGCTTAGACCGACGAGACCAGTTCTTC; cdr3_aa: CASSLDRRDQFF
v_call: TRBV29-1; clone_size: NA; d_call: NA; j_call: TRBJ1-2; cdr3_nt: TGCAGCGTTGAAGATTTCCCAGGGAGGGATGGCTACACCTTC; cdr3_aa: CSVEDFPGRDGYTF
v_call: TRBV15; clone_size: many; d_call: NA; j_call: TRBJ1-4; cdr3_nt: TGTGCCACCAATCAGGGCCGCAATGAAAAACTGTTTTTT; cdr3_aa: CATNQGRNEKLFF
v_call: TRBV19; clone_size: NA; d_call: TRBD1; j_call: TRBJ2-7; cdr3_nt: TGTGCCAGTAGTCAACAGGGGGGACACGAGCAGTACTTC; cdr3_aa: CASSQQGGHEQYF
v_call: TRBV5-6; clone_size: NA; d_call: NA; j_call: TRBJ1-1; cdr3_nt: TGTGCCAGCAGCCCCACCGAAACAGTGGGTATGACCTTCTTT; cdr3_aa: CASSPTETVGMTFF
v_call: TRBV10-2; clone_size: NA; d_call: TRBD1; j_call: TRBJ1-1; cdr3_nt: TGCGCCAGCATGGGACAGGGTCCGGACACTGAAGCTTTCTTT; cdr3_aa: CASMGQGPDTEAFF
v_call: TRBV7-9; clone_size: many; d_call: NA; j_call: TRBJ1-2; cdr3_nt: TGTGCCAGCAGCCGATGGACAACTACGGGGCCTGATAACTATGGCTACACCTTC; cdr3_aa: CASSRWTTTGPDNYGYTF
v_call: TRBV10-3; clone_size: NA; d_call: NA; j_call: TRBJ1-5; cdr3_nt: TGTGCCATCAGTGAGAGCGACGGGGGGCAGCCCCAGCATTTT; cdr3_aa: CAISESDGGQPQHF
v_call: TRBV19; clone_size: NA; d_call: TRBD1; j_call: TRBJ1-2; cdr3_nt: TGTGCCAGTAGCTCCAGGGGGGAGAACTATGGCTACACCTTC; cdr3_aa: CASSSRGENYGYTF
v_call: TRBV29-1; clone_size: few; d_call: TRBD1; j_call: TRBJ2-7; cdr3_nt: TGCAGCGTTGTGGGAGCCGGGACAGCCTACGAGCAGTACTTC; cdr3_aa: CSVVGAGTAYEQYF
v_call: TRBV4-1; clone_size: NA; d_call: NA; j_call: TRBJ2-5; cdr3_nt: TGCGCCAGCAGCCAACTGGGACCCCAAGAGACCCAGTACTTC; cdr3_aa: CASSQLGPQETQYF